The clone carrying this TCR beta chain was observed once. V shed 8 bases and J shed 8 bases, with 15 bases lying between them. The CDR3 sequence is 13 residues long. Germline CDR1 is SNHLY and CDR2 is FYNNEI. In the study's own analysis: By means of reference gene primer amplification, nucleated cell counts were estimated. Sequencing used immunoSEQ multiplex PCR; TCRdb keeps in-frame clones, though not all of them. V, J and clone size were drawn from that table, and D and trimming were deduced from the DNA. This sample has 75,000 or so clones; around 80% occur once, and the top ten carry over 4.5%. This record comes from a study of blood T cell repertoires in COVID-19. Study summary: Samples taken during acute and convalescent COVID-19 were collected in the United States, Italy and Spain. PBMCs, B-cell-depleted T cells, or T cells provided the cDNA or gDNA that made up the material.

The chain carries TRBV2 and TRBJ1-4; unclear D gene. The clonotype comes from a man in his sixties with active or convalescent COVID-19. The sample was peripheral blood. The CDR3 region has the DNA TGTGCCAGCGGGGAGGGTCAGACCGAAAAACTGTTTTTT. Translation gives CASGEGQTEKLFF. The full variable domain, in which reference TRBV2 and TRBJ1-4 provide the parts outside the CDR3, is EPEVTQTPSHQVTQMGQEVILRCVPISNHLYFYWYRQILGQKVEFLVSFYNNEISEKSEIFDDQFSVERPDGSNFTLKIRSTKLEDSAMYFCASGEGQTEKLFFGSGTQLSVL.